These T cell receptor beta chains were read from a single sample in a study of blood T cell repertoires in COVID-19. Sequencing was performed with immunoSEQ multiplex PCR; in TCRdb, only in-frame clones are kept and a portion is missing. Of over 70,000 clones in the sample, approximately 83% were seen once. Sequenced material: peripheral blood. The source is a man in his thirties or forties with COVID-19, enrolled during active disease. The CDR3 runs from the conserved cysteine through the conserved F or W. The order of the fields is J gene, V gene, clone size, D gene, CDR3 protein, CDR3 DNA. A D gene is named only where the DNA matches it firmly. Clone size, where shown, is once, few, many, or a class for clones that have expanded.

>TRBJ2-1|TRBV6-6|once|TRBD2
CASTGLAGGWNEQFF
TGTGCCAGCACCGGACTAGCGGGAGGGTGGAATGAGCAGTTCTTC
>TRBJ1-1|TRBV7-9|NA|NA
CASSLVRGQSEAFF
TGTGCCAGCAGCTTAGTCCGCGGGCAGAGTGAAGCTTTCTTT
>TRBJ2-7|TRBV6-5|NA|TRBD2
CASSYEAGTSYEQYF
TGTGCCAGCAGTTACGAAGCGGGGACTTCCTACGAGCAGTACTTC
>TRBJ1-5|TRBV2|NA|NA
CASRGVAGGQPQHF
TGTGCCAGCAGGGGAGTCGCTGGAGGTCAGCCCCAGCATTTT
>TRBJ1-3|TRBV28|NA|NA
CASSLKLSGNTIYF
TGTGCCAGCAGTTTAAAACTCTCCGGAAACACCATATATTTT
>TRBJ2-7|TRBV27|few|NA
CASSPRQTLYEQYF
TGTGCCAGCAGTCCCAGACAGACGCTCTACGAGCAGTACTTC
>TRBJ2-1|TRBV24-1|NA|TRBD1
CATGSSGQGDEQFF
TGTGCCACCGGCTCCTCGGGACAGGGAGATGAGCAGTTCTTC
>TRBJ1-2|TRBV27|NA|NA
CASGTNLRNYGYTF
TGTGCCAGCGGTACAAACCTCCGAAACTATGGCTACACCTTC
>TRBJ2-5|TRBV6-5|NA|NA
CASSPGSVRGETQYF
TGTGCCAGCAGCCCCGGTAGTGTCAGGGGAGAGACCCAGTACTTC
>TRBJ2-5|TRBV29-1|once|TRBD1
CSVWTGVLRETQYF
TGCAGCGTTTGGACAGGAGTTTTGAGAGAGACCCAGTACTTC
>TRBJ1-2|TRBV20-1|NA|TRBD1
CSASLTGDYGYTF
TGCAGTGCTAGTTTGACAGGGGACTATGGCTACACCTTC
>TRBJ1-2|TRBV28|NA|NA
CASSLFGGNYGYTF
TGTGCCAGCAGTTTATTCGGGGGGAACTATGGCTACACCTTC
>TRBJ2-3|TRBV7-9|NA|TRBD2
CASTLSLAGGTDTQYF
TGTGCCAGCACCCTATCCCTAGCGGGAGGGACAGATACGCAGTATTTT
>TRBJ1-5|TRBV15|NA|NA
CATSRDHNQPQHF
TGTGCCACCAGCAGAGATCACAATCAGCCCCAGCATTTT
>TRBJ2-1|TRBV10-3|once|NA
CAIVDGRDSNEQFF
TGTGCCATCGTCGACGGTCGGGACTCCAATGAGCAGTTCTTC
>TRBJ1-5|TRBV6-2/TRBV6-3|NA|NA
CASSRQVSNQPQHF
TGTGCCAGCAGCCGACAGGTTAGCAATCAGCCCCAGCATTTT
>TRBJ1-2|TRBV15|NA|NA
CATSRAREANYGYTF
TGTGCCACCAGCAGAGCGAGGGAGGCTAACTATGGCTACACCTTC
>TRBJ2-7|TRBV3-1/TRBV3-2|NA|TRBD2
CASSQGLAGVSEQYF
TGTGCCAGCAGCCAAGGGCTAGCGGGAGTCTCCGAGCAGTACTTC
>TRBJ2-5|TRBV5-1|NA|NA
CASSPGIFEETQYF
TGCGCCAGCAGCCCAGGGATTTTTGAAGAGACCCAGTACTTC
>TRBJ2-1|TRBV27|NA|NA
CASARGSYNEQFF
TGTGCCAGCGCACGAGGAAGCTACAATGAGCAGTTCTTC
>TRBJ2-2|TRBV21-1|NA|NA
CASSTEVTTGQKNTGELFF
TGTGCCAGCAGCACCGAAGTAACCACGGGACAGAAGAACACCGGGGAGCTGTTTTTT
>TRBJ2-5|TRBV29-1|NA|NA
CSVEGLTVRETQYF
TGCAGCGTTGAAGGTTTGACAGTTAGGGAGACCCAGTACTTC
>TRBJ2-3|TRBV29-1|NA|NA
CSLGGTASDTQYF
TGCAGCCTCGGAGGGACAGCCTCCGATACGCAGTATTTT
>TRBJ1-1|TRBV30|NA|TRBD1
CAWARQGATEAFF
TGTGCCTGGGCACGACAGGGGGCGACTGAAGCTTTCTTT
>TRBJ2-7|TRBV7-9|NA|NA
CASSPPSSGRTYEQYF
TGTGCCAGCAGCCCCCCTTCGAGCGGGCGTACCTACGAGCAGTACTTC
>TRBJ1-6|TRBV12-3/TRBV12-4|NA|TRBD1
CASTRQGGSPLHF
TGTGCCAGCACCCGACAGGGCGGCTCACCCCTCCACTTT
>TRBJ1-4|TRBV18|NA|NA
CASSEQGWGEKLFF
TGTGCCAGCTCAGAACAGGGTTGGGGAGAAAAACTGTTTTTT
>TRBJ2-2|TRBV24-1|NA|TRBD2
CATGGSGVTMNTGELFF
TGTGCCACCGGAGGTAGCGGGGTTACTATGAACACCGGGGAGCTGTTTTTT
>TRBJ1-1|TRBV28|once|TRBD1
CASSLRGRAEAFF
TGTGCCAGCAGTTTAAGGGGGCGGGCTGAAGCTTTCTTT
>TRBJ2-7|TRBV7-9|NA|NA
CASTAEPGQNYEQYF
TGTGCCAGCACCGCCGAGCCGGGACAAAACTACGAGCAGTACTTC
>TRBJ1-1|TRBV2|few|NA
CASSENGGFHMNTEAFF
TGTGCCAGCAGTGAAAACGGGGGTTTCCACATGAACACTGAAGCTTTCTTT
>TRBJ1-1|TRBV7-2|NA|TRBD1
CASSQGVRDSMNTEAFF
TGTGCCAGCAGCCAAGGGGTTCGGGACAGCATGAACACTGAAGCTTTCTTT
>TRBJ1-2|TRBV7-2|NA|NA
CASSPNEARRGYTF
TGTGCCAGCAGCCCCAACGAGGCGCGTCGGGGCTACACCTTC
>TRBJ1-6|TRBV27|NA|TRBD1
CASSPTGPTSSYNSPLHF
TGTGCCAGCAGTCCGACAGGGCCCACGAGCTCCTATAATTCACCCCTCCACTTT
>TRBJ2-5|TRBV3-1/TRBV3-2|once|TRBD2
CASSHAGEWETQYF
TGTGCCAGCAGCCACGCGGGAGAGTGGGAGACCCAGTACTTC
>TRBJ2-7|TRBV28|NA|NA
CASSSPDFPYEQYF
TGTGCCAGCAGTTCCCCCGACTTTCCCTACGAGCAGTACTTC
>TRBJ2-6|TRBV15|NA|NA
CATSTRISSGANVLTF
TGTGCCACCAGCACTCGTATTAGCTCTGGGGCTAACGTCCTGACTTTC
>TRBJ1-2|TRBV28|NA|NA
CASSLSLGGRTNYGYTF
TGTGCCAGCAGTTTATCCCTCGGAGGCAGGACTAACTATGGCTACACCTTC
>TRBJ1-1|TRBV28|NA|NA
CASSSGDTLAFF
TGTGCCAGCAGTTCAGGGGACACCCTAGCTTTCTTT
>TRBJ2-1|TRBV11-3|NA|NA
CASSRTALGTNEQFF
TGTGCCAGCAGCCGTACAGCCCTCGGAACCAATGAGCAGTTCTTC
>TRBJ2-7|TRBV3-1/TRBV3-2|NA|NA
CASSQDLAPYEQYF
TGTGCCAGCAGCCAAGATCTAGCTCCCTACGAGCAGTACTTC
>TRBJ1-1|TRBV29-1|once|NA
CSVVGGRYTEAFF
TGCAGCGTTGTCGGGGGAAGGTACACTGAAGCTTTCTTT
>TRBJ1-5|TRBV3-1/TRBV3-2|NA|TRBD1
CASSLGTGNQPQHF
TGTGCCAGCAGCTTAGGGACAGGCAATCAGCCCCAGCATTTT
>TRBJ2-7|TRBV7-8|NA|TRBD1
CASSPGAGTGGGEQYF
TGTGCCAGCAGCCCAGGCGCGGGGACAGGGGGCGGCGAGCAGTACTTC
>TRBJ2-2|TRBV19|NA|TRBD2
CATRTSGSAGELFF
TGTGCCACTCGGACTAGCGGGAGCGCCGGGGAGCTGTTTTTT
>TRBJ2-1|TRBV6-5|once|TRBD2
CASMAGLAGRNEQFF
TGTGCCAGCATGGCCGGACTAGCGGGGCGCAATGAGCAGTTCTTC
>TRBJ1-5|TRBV18|NA|TRBD1
CASSPVPGQGAVQPQHF
TGTGCCAGCTCACCAGTTCCGGGACAGGGGGCTGTTCAGCCCCAGCATTTT